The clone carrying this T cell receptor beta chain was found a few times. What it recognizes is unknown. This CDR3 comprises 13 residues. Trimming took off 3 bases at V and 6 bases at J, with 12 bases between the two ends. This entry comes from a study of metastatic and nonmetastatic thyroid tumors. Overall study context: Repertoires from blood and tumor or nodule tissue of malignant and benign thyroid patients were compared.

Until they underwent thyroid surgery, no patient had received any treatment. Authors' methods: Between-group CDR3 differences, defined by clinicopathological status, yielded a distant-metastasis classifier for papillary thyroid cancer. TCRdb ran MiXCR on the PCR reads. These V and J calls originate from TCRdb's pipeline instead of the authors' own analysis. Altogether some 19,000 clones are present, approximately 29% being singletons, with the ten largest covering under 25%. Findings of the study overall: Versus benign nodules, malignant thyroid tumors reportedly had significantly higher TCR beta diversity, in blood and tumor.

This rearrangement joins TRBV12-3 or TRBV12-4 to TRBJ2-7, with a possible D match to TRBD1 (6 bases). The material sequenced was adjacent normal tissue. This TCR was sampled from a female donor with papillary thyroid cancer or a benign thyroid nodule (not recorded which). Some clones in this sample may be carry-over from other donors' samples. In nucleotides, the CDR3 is TGTGCCAGCAGTTTGTACAGGGACGGCGAGCAGTACTTC. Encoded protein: CASSLYRDGEQYF.